The 11 T cell receptor beta chains below come from one sample, sequenced in a study of neurological immune-mediated disorders. TCRdb re-derived calls from the 5' RACE reads in MiXCR, one entry per CDR3 protein. In the table there are 65,000 to 75,000 distinct CDR3 sequences, roughly 4.9% of which are singletons. Input material: PBMCs. The receptor set was obtained from a human donor with multiple sclerosis. The donor label of this sample is uncertain.

This clonotype appeared a few times. It may be a read error: a sequence one base away is much more abundant. The chain recombines TRBV20-1 with TRBJ2-7, with 7 bases aligning to TRBD1. The V and J ends lost 5 bases and 2 bases, in that order; junction bases with no gene match: 9. Germline-derived CDR1 and CDR2 are DFQATT and SNEGSKA (reference sequence). The CDR3 has 14 amino acids. CDR3 bases: TGCAGTGCTCAACAGGGGACCCTGACCTACGAGCAGTACTTC. Amino acid sequence: CSAQQGTLTYEQYF.

This clonotype was detected many times. The CDR3 reads CASRPQGAESYTF. CDR3 bases: TGTGCCAGCAGGCCACAGGGGGCGGAATCCTACACCTTC. The rearrangement uses TRBV6-1 and TRBJ1-2, with 9 positions matching TRBD1. With V trimmed by 6 bases and J by 10 bases, 9 bases remained unmatched. Germline V lookup: CDR1 MNHNS, CDR2 SASEGT. CDR3 length: 13 residues.

At least ten counts were recorded for this clonotype. The chain joins TRBV20-1 to TRBJ2-1; TRBD2 agrees at 7 bases. Unmatched junction bases numbered 4, after V lost 2 bases and J lost 3 bases. Germline V lookup: CDR1 DFQATT, CDR2 SNEGSKA (reference sequence). CDR3 length equals 14 residues. The CDR3 DNA sequence: TGCAGTGCTAGATCGGGGGGAGTCTACAATGAGCAGTTCTTC. Translated, it gives CSARSGGVYNEQFF.

This clonotype was recorded at least ten times. The chain links TRBV7-9 to TRBJ2-1; 11 bases match TRBD2. CDR1 SEHNR and CDR2 FQNEAQ come from the germline V gene (reference sequence). This CDR3 contains 16 residues. V shed 5 bases, J shed 2 bases, and the junction held 5 bases outside the gene matches. The CDR3 loop reads CASSLSLAGAYNEQFF. The CDR3 DNA reads TGTGCCAGCAGCCTCTCACTAGCGGGGGCCTACAATGAGCAGTTCTTC.

This clonotype showed up many times. The chain carries TRBV13 and TRBJ1-6; D remains unclear. V was cut by 1 base and J by 7 bases, with 8 bases left in between. Germline CDR1 PRHDT, CDR2 FYEKMQ (reference sequence). The CDR3 consists of 14 residues. CDR3: CASSLEGRNSPLHF. The CDR3 nucleotides are TGTGCCAGCAGCTTAGAGGGCCGCAATTCACCCCTCCACTTT.

This clonotype has ten or more counts. This sequence joins TRBV5-4 and TRBJ2-3; possibly TRBD1 or TRBD2 for D (6 bases each). The CDR3 extends over 15 amino acids. Trimming removed 0 bases from V and 1 base from J, with 9 bases in between. Germline V gives CDR1 SGHNT, CDR2 YYREEE (reference sequence). The CDR3 region has the DNA TGTGCCAGCAGCTTGGACGGGGGCCGCACAGATACGCAGTATTTT. Translating gives CASSLDGGRTDTQYF.

This clonotype was recorded at least ten times. The rearrangement uses TRBV12-3 or TRBV12-4 and TRBJ2-3, with 8 positions matching TRBD2. V was pared by 6 bases and J by 8 bases, with 10 bases of the junction left unmatched. CDR3 length: 14 residues. CDR3 nucleotide sequence: TGTGCCAGCAGCCCCGGGGGGGCGGGAGGTACGCAGTATTTT. Its translation: CASSPGGAGGTQYF.

The genes are TRBV5-1 and TRBJ1-1; D unresolved. Trimming stripped 6 bases from V and 3 bases from J, with 15 bases between. CDR1 is SGHRS, CDR2 YFSETQ, per germline. This CDR3 contains 14 residues. The CDR3 sequence is CASTRDLQDTEAFF. The CDR3 DNA follows: TGCGCCAGCACCCGAGACCTTCAGGACACTGAAGCTTTCTTT.

This clonotype was recorded many times. This rearrangement joins TRBV9 to TRBJ1-4; D unclear. The length of the CDR3 is 14 residues. The V gene's germline CDR1 is SGDLS and CDR2 YYNGEE. Trimming took off 4 bases at V and 5 bases at J, with 12 bases between the two ends. The CDR3 DNA reads as TGTGCCAGCAGCCCCTCGAACGTAAATGAAAAACTGTTTTTT. This codes for CASSPSNVNEKLFF.

There are many counts of this clonotype. This chain links TRBV12-3 or TRBV12-4 with TRBJ2-1, with 9 bases fitting TRBD2. The ends lost 5 bases at V and 3 bases at J; junction bases unmatched: 8. CDR3 length equals 16 residues. CDR3 loop: CASSPGGRGGYNEQFF. CDR3 DNA: TGTGCCAGCAGTCCCGGGGGGCGGGGGGGCTACAATGAGCAGTTCTTC.

This clonotype was recorded many times. The chain joins TRBV4-2 to TRBJ1-1; no reliable D call. Germline V gene lookup returns CDR1 LGHNA and CDR2 YNFKEQ. The CDR3 length is 15 residues. Deletions cut 4 bases from V and 4 bases from J, with 16 bases between. The CDR3 protein is CASSPSVSEGTEAFF. In nucleotides, the CDR3 is TGTGCCAGCAGCCCAAGCGTCAGTGAAGGCACTGAAGCTTTCTTT.